The entry that follows covers one TCR beta chain sequence. Its matching antigen is unknown. This CDR3 region has 15 residues. Germline loops: CDR1 SGHNT, CDR2 YYREEE (reference sequence). These data are taken from a study of T cells expressing NK-cell markers. Whole-study results and caveats: Once again these clonotypes came out on top in the CD3+CD56-NKG2C+ fraction of a few donors.

The authors made TCR beta cDNA libraries by 5'RACE template switching. This switching added a universal primer site and UMIs. Reanalyzing the 5' RACE reads, TCRdb keeps one entry per CDR3 protein, without DNA. There are a few hundred thousand distinct CDR3 sequences in the sample, with under 6.5% held by the top ten. Material for sequencing was blood T cells: a sorted CD56 or NKG2C T cell subset, CD4+ or CD8+ T cells, or bulk PBMC T cells (not recorded which). This receptor was taken from a man aged 18 to 69 in good health. The V and J genes are TRBV5-4 and TRBJ2-7; TCRdb's assignment of TRBD2 cannot be checked, as there is no DNA. The CDR3 reads CASRRLGGRHREQYF.